The present T cell receptor beta chain was sequenced within a study of T cells after yellow fever vaccination (dated by TCRdb to 2018 to 2020). Some background on the complete study: Libraries from fractions with low cell numbers were prepared with the SMART-Seq v4 Ultra Low Input RNA kit. To follow T-cell clones before and after both primary and booster YFV17D yellow fever vaccination, bulk TCR alpha and beta repertoires underwent longitudinal sequencing. Two healthy male donors, one aged 18 to 30 and one aged 30 to 40 years, were included in the cohort. Blood was collected at multiple timepoints before and after primary and secondary immunization, and bulk PBMC replicates and cell subsets were isolated. Results the study describes overall, beyond this receptor: A small fraction of clonotypes showed up in both the CD4 and CD8 compartments, probably as a result of convergent recombination. Because only two donors were included in the study, the extent to which the findings can be generalized is limited. The secondary T-cell response was found to be weaker but faster than the primary response, with a peak reached on day 5 rather than on day 15. After the booster, most clones that had expanded after primary vaccination were detected again (almost 97% of CD4 and over 75% of CD8), suggesting broad maintenance of memory. Computational filtering was required because FACS-sorted repertoires could contain abundant contaminating clonotypes from the bulk population.

In light of the paper, this sample's treatment or condition label describes: live attenuated yellow fever vaccine strain. At each blood-draw timepoint, two biological replicates of bulk PBMCs were obtained. PBMCs were isolated from peripheral blood using a standard Ficoll-Paque protocol. TriZol was used to extract RNA from bulk PBMCs, CD4 and CD8 fractions, and dextramer-positive and dextramer-negative fractions. This clonotype was observed a handful of times. There is no known antigen for this receptor. Base quality data are lacking; no much larger clone is found one base away. Sequencing was performed on an Illumina NovaSeq 6000. TCR cDNA was synthesized by 5'RACE template switching, which introduced a universal primer site and unique molecular identifiers. Priming for cDNA synthesis came from both the TCR alpha and TCR beta constant segments. Two PCR steps were used to amplify libraries, with sample barcodes and sequencing adapters being added in the second step. Sequencing of libraries was performed on Illumina HiSeq 2500 (2x100 bp) or NovaSeq (2x150 bp). Per the source publication's procedure: Demultiplexing of reads and collapsing into UMI consensus sequences were performed with MIGEC, and V(D)J alignment was carried out with MiXCR. Vaccine-responding clonotypes were defined with edgeR using replicate PBMC samples, requiring FDR below 0.01 and a log2 fold change above 5 up to day 15. Each bulk clonotype received a CD4 or CD8 identity based on whether the sequenced CD4 or CD8 repertoire contained that clonotype at higher abundance. TCRdb redid the processing of the public reads, applying fastp at Q25 and MiXCR, and retained in-frame beta chains. Entries that share a CDR3 protein sequence are merged under the most common genes and DNA. Clone size and V and J calls follow TCRdb, not the original study. In all, the sample holds under 350,000 distinct CDR3 sequences, and roughly 4% of those were seen once. The leading ten clones occupy around 23% of the sample.

The source material was PBMCs, sampled 5 days after the yellow fever booster vaccination. The sequence came from a man aged 18 to 29 who received the YFV17D yellow fever vaccine.

The CDR3 protein sequence reads: CASSSTRDRDNTEAFF. The DNA is TGTGCCAGCAGTTCGACAAGGGACAGGGATAACACTGAAGCTTTCTTT. Here the chain combines TRBV12-3 or TRBV12-4 and TRBJ1-1; TRBD1 fits 9 bases in the junction. The CDR3 has 16 amino acids, counting the end cysteine and phenylalanine. The only DNA kept is the CDR3, 48 bases in frame from the first base. Relative to germline, V is missing 4 bases and J is missing 2 bases, with 8 bases of the junction outside any gene match.